In this sample, the clone carrying this TCR delta chain turned up a few times. The target antigen is unknown. Germline CDR1 and CDR2: TSWWSYY and QGS. The CDR3 runs to 18 residues. V trimming: 1 base; J trimming: 0 bases; junction bases outside the gene matches: 10. The record originates from a study of Vδ1+ human thymocytes. Study-level points and caveats: Thymic TRG and TRD repertoires appeared highly polyclonal, with Gaussian CDR3 length distributions.

RNA was extracted from the cells and then reverse transcribed. The CDR3 regions were amplified by multiplex PCR from V-gene primers to a constant-region primer. TCRdb re-identified clones in the multiplex PCR reads via CATT. Of tens of thousands of delta-chain clones listed, about 16% are singletons. The chain joins TRDV1 to TRDJ1, with TRDD3 matching over 8 bases. Sequencing input: Vdelta1+ gamma-delta thymocytes from the thymus. Stated subset: FACS-sorted CD3+ TCRalphabeta- TCRVdelta1+ TCRVdelta2- thymocytes. The sequence came from a boy under two years old who had congenital heart surgery. As DNA, the CDR3 is TGTGCTCTTGGGGAACCACCGTACTGGGGGTTGCACACCGATAAACTCATCTTT. Encoded protein: CALGEPPYWGLHTDKLIF.